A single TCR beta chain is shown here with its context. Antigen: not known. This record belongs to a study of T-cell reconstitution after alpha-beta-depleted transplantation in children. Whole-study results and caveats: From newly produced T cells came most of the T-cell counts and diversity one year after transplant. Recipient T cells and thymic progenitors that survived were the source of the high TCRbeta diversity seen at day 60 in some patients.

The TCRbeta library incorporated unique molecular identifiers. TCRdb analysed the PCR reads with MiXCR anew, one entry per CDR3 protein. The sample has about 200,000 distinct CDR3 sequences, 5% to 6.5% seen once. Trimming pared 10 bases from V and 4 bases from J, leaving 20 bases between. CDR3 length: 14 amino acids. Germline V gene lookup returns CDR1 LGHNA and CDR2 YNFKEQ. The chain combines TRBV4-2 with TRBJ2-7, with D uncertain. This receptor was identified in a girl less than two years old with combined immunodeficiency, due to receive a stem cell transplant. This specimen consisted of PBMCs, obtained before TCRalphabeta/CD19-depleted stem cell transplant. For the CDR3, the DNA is TGTGCCATGGGCCCTAGGTGGGCAAGATACGAGCAGTACTTC. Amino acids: CAMGPRWARYEQYF.